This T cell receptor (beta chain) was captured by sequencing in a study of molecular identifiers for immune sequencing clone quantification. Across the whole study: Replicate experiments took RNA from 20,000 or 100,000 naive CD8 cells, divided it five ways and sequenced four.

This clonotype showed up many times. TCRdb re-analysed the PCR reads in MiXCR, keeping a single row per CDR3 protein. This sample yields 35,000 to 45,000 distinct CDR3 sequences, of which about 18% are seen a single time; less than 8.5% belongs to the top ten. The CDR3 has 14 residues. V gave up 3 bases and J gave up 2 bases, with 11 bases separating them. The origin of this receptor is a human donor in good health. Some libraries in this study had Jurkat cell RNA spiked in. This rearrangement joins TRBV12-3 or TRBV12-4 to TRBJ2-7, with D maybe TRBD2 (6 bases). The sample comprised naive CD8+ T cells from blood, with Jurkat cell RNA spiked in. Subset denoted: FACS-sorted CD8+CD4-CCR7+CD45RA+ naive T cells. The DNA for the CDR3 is TGTGCCAGCAGTTTGGGACTCCAGGCCTACGAGCAGTACTTC. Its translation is CASSLGLQAYEQYF.